Listed below are T cell receptor beta chains from one sample, sequenced in a study of vaccination effects on CD4 cells after COVID-19. The repertoire was sequenced with immunoSEQ multiplex PCR; TCRdb's copy has only in-frame clones and lacks some. The table has 55,000 to 70,000 clones, 76% seen once; the top ten hold 0.8% to 1%. Antigens of these TCRs are unknown. The sample in question was CD4+ T cells from PBMCs cultured with HCoV-OC43 spike peptides, obtained after COVID-19 vaccination. The origin of the receptors is a human donor who received a COVID-19 vaccine. The CDR3 runs from the conserved cysteine through the conserved F or W. D genes are given only for firm matches. Some rows mark clone size as missing; the rest say once, few, many or name a class of expanded clone.

>TRBV7-6|TRBD2|TRBJ2-5|NA
CASSPNSGGPYETQYF
>TRBV18|TRBD2|TRBJ2-3|once
CASSPRAGDLSTDTQYF
>TRBV5-1|NA|TRBJ1-4|NA
CASSPEPPRQFEKLFF
>TRBV5-1|NA|TRBJ2-2|NA
CASSLLSGANTGELFF
>TRBV20-1|NA|TRBJ1-1|NA
CSARFGYEAFF
>TRBV5-1|NA|TRBJ2-2|NA
CASRRQDTGELFF
>TRBV7-9|TRBD1|TRBJ2-5|once
CASTWDRDQETQYF
>TRBV7-3|NA|TRBJ2-5|NA
CASSLDNQETQYF
>TRBV6-2/TRBV6-3|NA|TRBJ2-5|NA
CASSSREETQYF
>TRBV4-3|TRBD1|TRBJ1-4|NA
CASSPRGGLEKLFF
>TRBV5-1|NA|TRBJ1-5|NA
CASSLGGPSNQPQHF
>TRBV3-1/TRBV3-2|TRBD2|TRBJ2-5|NA
CASSQQTSGNSNF
>TRBV7-9|NA|TRBJ1-2|once
CASSPGGPRYGYTF
>TRBV21-1|NA|TRBJ1-2|NA
CASSIPQRKISWGGDYGYTF
>TRBV25-1|TRBD1|TRBJ1-2|once
CASSESGTGGGYTF
>TRBV29-1|NA|TRBJ1-1|NA
CSVASGQLEAFF
>TRBV7-3|TRBD1|TRBJ2-2|few
CARSGQWIFENTGELFF
>TRBV5-1|TRBD2|TRBJ2-3|NA
CASSQPSGGGTDTQYF
>TRBV6-6|TRBD1|TRBJ1-2|NA
CASSYRRGLDYGYTF
>TRBV18|NA|TRBJ1-2|NA
CASSPSTLGGYGYTF
>TRBV6-5|NA|TRBJ2-2|NA
CASSYSGMNTGELFF
>TRBV9|NA|TRBJ1-6|NA
CASSLDGAYEPLHF
>TRBV14|NA|TRBJ1-1|NA
CASSQSRGTEAFF
>TRBV5-1|NA|TRBJ1-1|NA
CASSLVKETEAFF
>TRBV5-1|NA|TRBJ2-3|NA
CASSQTGTSTDTQYF
>TRBV6-5|TRBD2|TRBJ2-4|NA
CASSPTWTSGNIQYF
>TRBV7-2|NA|TRBJ2-5|NA
CASSLEASPIQGTQYF
>TRBV5-1|NA|TRBJ2-2|NA
CASSGRAGDGELFF
>TRBV5-1|NA|TRBJ2-5|NA
CASSLQSRTQETQYF
>TRBV11-2|NA|TRBJ1-2|NA
CASGAGTRYYGYTF
>TRBV4-2|NA|TRBJ1-5|NA
CASSRDRDGNQPQHF
>TRBV15|NA|TRBJ2-2|NA
CATSPISRGPAGELFF
>TRBV6-2/TRBV6-3|NA|TRBJ1-2|NA
CASSYGQVYGYTF
>TRBV11-2|NA|TRBJ2-4|NA
CASSSLGQLFQYF
>TRBV28|NA|TRBJ1-2|NA
CASSSPGIGYGYTF
>TRBV6-5|NA|TRBJ1-2|NA
CASSPDRTDGYTF
>TRBV4-3|TRBD2|TRBJ2-3|NA
CASSQPGGGADTQYF
>TRBV5-1|TRBD1|TRBJ2-5|NA
CASSRQGSGQETQYF
>TRBV7-8|NA|TRBJ2-1|once
CASARDSYNEQFF
>TRBV3-1/TRBV3-2|TRBD2|TRBJ2-1|NA
CASSRRTSGKPQGEQFF
>TRBV6-6|NA|TRBJ1-1|NA
CASSYWANTEAFF
>TRBV24-1|NA|TRBJ1-2|few
CATSDLGFNYGYTF
>TRBV19|NA|TRBJ1-3|few
CASSIVRSSGNTIYF
>TRBV27|NA|TRBJ1-5|few
CASSSKAHRVGQPQHF
>TRBV4-1|TRBD1|TRBJ1-5|few
CASSQEVGRGPGQPQHF
>TRBV24-1|NA|TRBJ2-3|few
CATSGGGPDTQYF
>TRBV9|NA|TRBJ1-3|NA
CASSVAGSGNTIYF
>TRBV5-1|NA|TRBJ2-2|NA
CASSQFGTFENTGELFF
>TRBV2|NA|TRBJ2-5|NA
CASSESGAGETQYF
>TRBV19|NA|TRBJ2-6|NA
CASTLRPGSGSGANVLTF
>TRBV5-1|TRBD2|TRBJ2-1|NA
CASRDVTSDNEQFF
>TRBV7-8|NA|TRBJ1-1|once
CASSLVGITEAFF
>TRBV9|TRBD2|TRBJ2-3|NA
CASSATISGGAKRTDTQYF
>TRBV2|TRBD1|TRBJ1-5|few
CASNPGQANQPQHF
>TRBV7-3|TRBD1|TRBJ1-1|few
CASSLTGTTEAFF
>TRBV3-1/TRBV3-2|NA|TRBJ2-3|NA
CASRGGLAADTQYF
>TRBV5-8|NA|TRBJ2-5|once
CASSSQYQETQYF
>TRBV3-1/TRBV3-2|TRBD2|TRBJ2-3|few
CASSQPGGLTDTQYF